This TCR beta chain was sequenced for a study of shared clonotypes between healthy human individuals (dated by TCRdb to 2018 to 2021). Some background on the complete study: Three men and a couple of women, aged 18 to 49 years, made up the cohort. Per donor, three plates each were used for CD4 naive and CD4 memory, two for CD8 naive, and one for CD8 memory. To increase sequencing depth and limit assay-specific biases, different laboratories used diverse techniques to prepare libraries and sequence TCR repertoires. Per donor, leukapheresis produced somewhere between about 0.94 and 8.9 billion PBMCs. The study deeply sequenced blood TCR repertoires of several healthy adults to estimate repertoire size and the extent of clonotype sharing between individuals. Summary of the overall study and its limitations: Based on pairwise subsampling, the degree of clonotype sharing among donors was expected to be affected by sequencing depth. Higher generation probabilities were observed for clonotypes shared by all four sorted-subset donors than for non-shared clonotypes. Sampling was restricted to blood, and TCR repertoires in tissue are likely to differ from TCR repertoires in blood. Larger estimated clonotype richness was generally found for naive subsets than for memory subsets. Even with the large sequencing depth, rarefaction of the sorted-subset datasets indicated that sequencing was incomplete. Across a few donors, around 5.4% of naive CD4, 3.5% of naive CD8, 2% to 2.5% of memory CD4, and under 0.45% of memory CD8 clonotypes were shared. Because the study included only a small number of donors, the genetic and exposure-history diversity represented was limited.

Concerning this clone itself: Its specific antigen is unknown. No base quality information exists; no much larger clone differs at one position.

The donors were healthy, HIV-negative adults who had no recently reported acute infections or vaccinations. Only Caucasian adults living in Nashville, Tennessee, USA were represented among the donors. CD4+ T cells were enriched by magnetic negative selection, after which naive cells were positively selected on CD45RA and the negative fraction was taken as the memory subset. Blood was collected by leukapheresis, and PBMCs were isolated by Ficoll-Histopaque density gradient centrifugation and then cryopreserved in liquid nitrogen vapor phase. Analytical flow cytometry was used to check the purity and quantity of each magnetically sorted T cell population. Genomic DNA was isolated from each sorted fraction and quantified by UV absorbance on a Nanodrop 2000c. Using the deep immunoSEQ assay, TCR CDR3 regions were amplified from genomic DNA by multiplex PCR. Extracted genomic DNA from each cell subset was spread evenly across all wells of several immunoSEQ 96-well plates, with each plate serving as a replicate. For sorted subsets, around 200 ng genomic DNA, equal to 25,000 to 35,000 T cell genomes, was loaded into each replicate PCR. The purified libraries were quantified using a Qubit 3.0 fluorometer, sized with a Bioanalyzer 2100, and then quantified again using the KAPA Library Quantification kit. Every immunoSEQ 96-well plate was sequenced on a separate single-read 150-cycle Illumina NextSeq 550 flow cell. Per the authors' processing: Because the immunoSEQ output held only junctional sequences and lacked quality scores, the filtering could not match the filtering applied to full-length reads. Sequences were annotated with PyIR, a Python wrapper for IgBLAST v1.9, and V/J genes and CDR3 were assigned using IMGT germline references. Reads were filtered out if the reads had weak V/J assignments (E-value above 1e-6), no CDR3, stop codons, out-of-frame junctions, or ambiguous translated residues. V3J clonotypes were defined as sequences sharing the same inferred V gene, J gene, and CDR3 amino acid sequence. Percentage overlap between repertoires was calculated by dividing the number of shared unique clonotypes by the size of the smaller repertoire. Repertoire richness was assessed with RTK rarefaction, the Chao1 estimator, and Recon v2.1 estimates of unobserved clonotypes. Generation probabilities for all TCRbeta clonotypes obtained by the gDNA method from four donors were computed using OLGA. Held by TCRdb, this immuneACCESS table contains in-frame sequences only and omits some clones. Under half of the omission traces to an unresolved V gene where checked; the cause of the rest is unknown. V and J calls and clone size are those listed in that table; D and trimming were worked out from the DNA. In this sample the table shows some 500,000 clones, about 96% of which occur a single time. The ten largest clones add up to 0.05% to 0.07% of the sample.

The TCR originated in a woman aged 25 to 39 in good health. The sample was naive CD4+ T cells sorted from blood. Read against the paper, the sample's cell subset or site label means: CD45RA+ positively selected.

The sequenced DNA: TGTGCCAGCAGGAAGAATGATGACAATGAGCAGTTCTTC. This gives the protein CASRKNDDNEQFF. Recombination connected TRBV6-6 to TRBJ2-1; no confident D gene assignment can be made. Counted from cysteine to phenylalanine, this CDR3 has 13 amino acids. CDR3 DNA is the only sequence kept; it has 39 bases, read in frame from the first base. Taken from the germline V gene (reference sequence), the CDR1 and CDR2 loops are MNHNY and SVGAGI. V loses 6 bases, J loses 5 bases, and the germline ends lie 11 bases apart.